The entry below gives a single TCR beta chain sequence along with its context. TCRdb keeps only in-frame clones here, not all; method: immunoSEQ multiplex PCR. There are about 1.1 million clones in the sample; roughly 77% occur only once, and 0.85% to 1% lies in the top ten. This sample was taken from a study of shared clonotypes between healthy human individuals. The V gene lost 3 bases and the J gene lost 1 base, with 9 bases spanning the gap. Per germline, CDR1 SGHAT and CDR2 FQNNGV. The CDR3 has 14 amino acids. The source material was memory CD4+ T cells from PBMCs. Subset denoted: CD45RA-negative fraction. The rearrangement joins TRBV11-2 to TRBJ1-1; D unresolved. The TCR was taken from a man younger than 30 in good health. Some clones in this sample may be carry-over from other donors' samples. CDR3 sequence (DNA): TGTGCCAGCAGCTTGGGCCCCCAGAACACTGAAGCTTTCTTT. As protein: CASSLGPQNTEAFF.